The 17 T cell receptor beta chains given below trace back to one sample, sequenced in a study of CD8 T cells in Susac syndrome. RNA amounts of about 0.45 to 1 ug underwent reverse transcription with random hexamers. TCRdb processed the immunoSEQ multiplex PCR reads anew with MiXCR; each CDR3 protein has one entry. The sample includes 330,000 or so distinct CDR3 sequences, 65% to 90% seen only once; the top ten take about 0.22%. The specimen sequenced was CD8+ T cells from PBMCs. These receptors were taken from a human donor with multiple sclerosis.

The chain links TRBV9 to TRBJ1-2; D call uncertain. Germline assignment: CDR1 SGDLS and CDR2 YYNGEE. CDR3 length equals 14 residues. The V end lost 1 base, the J end lost 6 bases, and 13 bases lay between the germline ends. Here the CDR3 DNA reads TGTGCCAGCAGCGTACAAGGAGGGATAGATGGCTACACCTTC. It specifies CASSVQGGIDGYTF.

The rearrangement links TRBV9 to TRBJ2-7, with 9 bases matching TRBD1. The CDR3 consists of 14 residues. Looked up from germline, CDR1 is SGDLS and CDR2 is YYNGEE. Germline trimming cut 3 bases from V and 7 bases from J; bases unmatched to any gene: 8. The CDR3 DNA is TGTGCCAGCAGCGGGGGGGGACAGGGTACTGAGCAGTACTTC. This sequence encodes CASSGGGQGTEQYF.

This chain links TRBV5-1 with TRBJ2-1; 7 bases line up with TRBD2. The CDR3 spans 16 residues. The J segment lost 3 bases and the V segment lost 0 bases, leaving 6 bases of the junction unmatched. Germline CDR1 and CDR2: SGHRS and YFSETQ. The CDR3 DNA reads TGCGCCAGCAGCTTGGCCGGGCGGGAGTACTACAATGAGCAGTTCTTC. It yields the protein CASSLAGREYYNEQFF.

This chain links TRBV6-1 with TRBJ1-2; 9 bases map to TRBD1. V shed 7 bases, J shed 4 bases, and the junction held 13 bases outside the gene matches. The CDR3 runs 16 residues. Germline-derived CDR1 and CDR2 are MNHNS and SASEGT. CDR3 coding DNA: TGTGCCAGCAACCAAGTTACGTGGGACAGGGCCTATGGCTACACCTTC. Translating it yields CASNQVTWDRAYGYTF.

The chain has TRBV13 and TRBJ1-4; a possible D gene is TRBD1 (5 bases). V lost 5 bases and J 6 bases, leaving 16 bases between the germline ends. Looked up from germline, CDR1 is PRHDT and CDR2 is FYEKMQ (reference sequence). The CDR3 spans 15 residues. CDR3 in amino acids: CASSPSSGQDEKLFF. CDR3 nucleotides: TGTGCCAGCAGCCCCTCCTCGGGGCAGGATGAAAAACTGTTTTTT. Based on the CDR3 plus reference TRBV13 and TRBJ1-4, the full variable domain is AAGVIQSPRHLIKEKRETATLKCYPIPRHDTVYWYQQGPGQDPQFLISFYEKMQSDKGSIPDRFSAQQFSDYHSELNMSSLELGDSALYFCASSPSSGQDEKLFFGSGTQLSVL.

CDR3 bases: TGTGCCTGGAGTCCCCCGACCGGCTACGAGCAGTACTTC. Amino acid sequence: CAWSPPTGYEQYF. This chain connects TRBV30 to TRBJ2-7, with no clear D. Germline assignment: CDR1 GTSNPN and CDR2 SVGIG (reference sequence). V was clipped by 2 bases and J by 3 bases, with 11 bases between them. This CDR3 contains 13 residues. Based on the CDR3 plus reference TRBV30 and TRBJ2-7, the full variable domain is SQTIHQWPATLVQPVGSPLSLECTVEGTSNPNLYWYRQAAGRGLQLLFYSVGIGQISSEVPQNLSASRPQDRQFILSSKKLLLSDSGFYLCAWSPPTGYEQYFGPGTRLTVT.

V is TRBV29-1 and J is TRBJ2-7, with a tentative D call TRBD2 (6 bases). The CDR3 covers 13 residues. V lost 4 bases, J lost 6 bases, and 16 bases lay in between. Germline V CDR1 and CDR2: SQVTM, ANQGSEA. The CDR3 region is CSVVKEGIGEQYF. The CDR3 region has the DNA TGCAGCGTTGTAAAGGAGGGAATAGGCGAGCAGTACTTC.

The gene calls are TRBV11-3 and TRBJ1-2, with 8 bases matching TRBD1. The CDR3 contains 20 residues. The J segment lost 4 bases and the V segment lost 0 bases, leaving 19 bases of the junction unmatched. Germline CDR1 is SGHNT and CDR2 is YENEEA. The CDR3, as DNA: TGTGCCAGCAGCTTAGATCGTGGTACGGGCAGGGGGCGAACTTTCTATGGCTACACCTTC. Residues: CASSLDRGTGRGRTFYGYTF.

The genes are TRBV6-5 and TRBJ2-7; 8 bases are shared with TRBD2. The germline V gene encodes CDR1 MNHEY and CDR2 SVGAGI. The V segment lost 2 bases and the J segment 4 bases; nucleotides outside the gene matches: 7. The CDR3 is 15 amino acids. CDR3 nucleotide sequence: TGTGCCAGCAGTTACGGGACGGGAGGGATATACGAGCAGTACTTC. Protein: CASSYGTGGIYEQYF.

This sequence joins TRBV29-1 and TRBJ2-7, with 9 bases identical to TRBD1. Losses at the gene ends were 6 bases for V and 3 bases for J; bases not matched to a gene: 9. The CDR3 loop spans 14 amino acids. In germline, CDR1 is SQVTM, CDR2 ANQGSEA. CDR3 nucleotide sequence: TGCAGCGTATGGACAGGGGCGAACAACTACGAGCAGTACTTC. Its protein product is CSVWTGANNYEQYF.

V and J are TRBV19 and TRBJ1-1, with D possibly being TRBD1 (6 bases). CDR1 and CDR2 (germline): LNHDA, SQIVND (reference sequence). This CDR3 contains 15 residues. V was shortened by 5 bases and J by 5 bases, with 18 bases between the two germline ends. The chain's CDR3 is CASSRVRQVETEAFF. The CDR3 coding sequence is TGTGCCAGTAGTCGGGTTAGACAGGTGGAGACTGAAGCTTTCTTT.

The rearrangement uses TRBV27 and TRBJ1-2; D uncertain. Germline CDR1 reads MNHEY; CDR2 reads SMNVEV (reference sequence). This CDR3 has 14 residues. V was shortened by 5 bases and J by 3 bases, with 13 bases between the two germline ends. For the CDR3, the DNA is TGTGCCAGCAGTAACCTGGGAGGGTACTATGGCTACACCTTC. Amino acid sequence: CASSNLGGYYGYTF.

CDR3 sequence (DNA): TGTGCCTGGAGTCCGACAGGGAGCTCCTACGAGCAGTACTTC. Protein sequence: CAWSPTGSSYEQYF. The rearrangement joins TRBV30 to TRBJ2-7, with 7 bases identical to TRBD1. The CDR3 is 14 residues long. With V trimmed by 2 bases and J by 0 bases, 4 bases remained unmatched. CDR1 is GTSNPN, CDR2 SVGIG, per germline (reference sequence).

This clonotype appeared once. This chain joins TRBV21-1 and TRBJ2-5; TRBD1 is the table's D call, not checked against the DNA. TRBV21-1 is a pseudogene locus. This CDR3 has 16 amino acids. The CDR3: CASSTRTGGGQETQYF. Here the CDR3 DNA reads TGTGCCAGCAGCACCCGGACAGGGGGTGGCCAAGAGACCCAGTACTTC.

This clonotype was recorded once. CDR3 sequence reads: CASSFYRGYGGYTF. The CDR3 coding sequence is TGTGCCAGCAGCTTCTACAGGGGCTATGGAGGCTACACCTTC. This rearrangement joins TRBV7-8 to TRBJ1-2; the match to TRBD1 covers 7 bases. J lost 8 bases, V lost 3 bases, and 9 bases had no gene match. CDR1 is SGHVS, CDR2 FQNEAQ, per germline. The CDR3 sequence is 14 residues long.

V usage is TRBV5-1 and J usage is TRBJ2-1; the match to TRBD2 covers 8 bases. The CDR3 sequence is 17 residues long. Germline V gene sequence: CDR1 SGHRS, CDR2 YFSETQ. The ends lost 2 bases at V and 4 bases at J; junction bases unmatched: 11. The CDR3, as DNA: TGCGCCAGCAGCTTTTGGACCGGCGGGAGGAGATACAATGAGCAGTTCTTC. It codes for CASSFWTGGRRYNEQFF.

The chain uses TRBV7-9 and TRBJ1-2, with TRBD1 matching 9 bases. Germline V CDR1 and CDR2: SEHNR, FQNEAQ (reference sequence). The J segment lost 8 bases and the V segment lost 4 bases, leaving 8 bases of the junction unmatched. The CDR3 totals 14 residues. CDR3 coding DNA: TGTGCCAGCAGCTGGCCGGGACAGGGTTCCGGCTACACCTTC. Translating it yields CASSWPGQGSGYTF.